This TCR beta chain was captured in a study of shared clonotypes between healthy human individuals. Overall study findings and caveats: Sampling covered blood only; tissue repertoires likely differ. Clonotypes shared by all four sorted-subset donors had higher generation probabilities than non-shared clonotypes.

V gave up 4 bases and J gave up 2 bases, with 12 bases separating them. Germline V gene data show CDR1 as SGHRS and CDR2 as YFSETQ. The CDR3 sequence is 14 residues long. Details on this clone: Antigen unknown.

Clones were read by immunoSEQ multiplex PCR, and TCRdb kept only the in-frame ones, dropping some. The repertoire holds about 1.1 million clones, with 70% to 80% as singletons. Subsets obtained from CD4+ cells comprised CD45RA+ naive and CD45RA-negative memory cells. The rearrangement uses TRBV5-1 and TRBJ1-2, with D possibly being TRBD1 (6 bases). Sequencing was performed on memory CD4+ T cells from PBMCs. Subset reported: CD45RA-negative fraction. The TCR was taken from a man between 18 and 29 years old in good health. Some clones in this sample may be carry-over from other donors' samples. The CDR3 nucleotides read TGCGCCAGCAGCCGGGAGGGGGTAAACTATGGCTACACCTTC. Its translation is CASSREGVNYGYTF.